Listed here is a single T cell receptor (beta chain). Its antigen remains unknown. This sample is drawn from a study of T cells in Graves' hyperthyroidism and ophthalmopathy. Study-level findings and limits: A 13 V-J signature model discriminated ophthalmopathy versus stable hyperthyroidism. Most clonotypes that expanded in the thyroid above 0.001 also showed up in blood.

The CDR3 has 19 amino acids. V lost 2 bases and J lost 4; bases outside the gene matches: 15. The study defined stable Graves' hyperthyroidism as no ophthalmopathy progression within 18 months. Diagnoses rested on clinical symptoms, serum thyroxine and TRAb, thyroid ultrasound and orbital computed tomography. RNA transcripts yielded amplified TCR beta CDR3 regions. During a first-round RT-PCR of the TCR CDR3, the HTBI primer set was used. TCRdb reanalysed the multiplex PCR reads using MiXCR and keeps one entry per CDR3 protein. The data hold 600,000 to 900,000 distinct CDR3 sequences, with about a sixth observed a single time.

The chain carries TRBV12-3 or TRBV12-4 and TRBJ1-5, with TRBD1 identical over 9 bases. Sequenced sample: blood. The sequence was obtained from a young man with Graves' hyperthyroidism. The CDR3 is CASSLSAGQGGIWNQPQHF. The CDR3 nucleotides are TGTGCCAGCAGTTTATCGGCGGGACAGGGAGGGATTTGGAATCAGCCCCAGCATTTT.